Listed below are T cell receptor beta chains from one sample, sequenced in a study of T cells after yellow fever vaccination. TCRdb fed the 5' RACE reads into MiXCR, producing one record per CDR3 protein. The sample yields a few hundred thousand distinct CDR3 sequences, about a sixth seen once. This specimen consisted of PBMCs, obtained 5 to 6 days after the first yellow fever vaccination. Source of these receptors: a man between 18 and 35 years old who received the YFV17D yellow fever vaccine. Each CDR3 is given without its conserved first and last residue. The order of the fields is V gene, CDR3 protein.

>TRBV3-1
ASSQVSGSQETQY
>TRBV12-3/TRBV12-4
ASSFAGVGNQPQH
>TRBV19
ASNDGGIETQY
>TRBV3-1
ASTSNLNTEAF
>TRBV6-2/TRBV6-3
ASRPTAHYEQY
>TRBV10-1
ASSGGAHNTQY
>TRBV7-2
ASSTQGTSETQY
>TRBV7-7
ASSVSRDTEKLF
>TRBV6-5
ASSYSNLAEGGSNYGYT
>TRBV30
AWSVGGAKDTQY
>TRBV20-1
SARVPTDTQY
>TRBV12-3/TRBV12-4
ASSLDRTGVDTQY
>TRBV7-3
ASSPRGLSYQETQY
>TRBV27
ASSLSQGQAFSSNSPLH
>TRBV5-7
ASSLEARRRMEELF
>TRBV30
AWSLQFLFEAF
>TRBV12-3/TRBV12-4
ASSNRAGDTQY
>TRBV6-5
ASSYSTWENYGYT
>TRBV4-2
ASSLGGRRGGTDTQY
>TRBV30
ALLWWDEQF
>TRBV7-8
ASSLVVRGGLNEQY
>TRBV5-1
ASSLGQGLTDTQY
>TRBV10-3
AISDRNQPGNTIY
>TRBV7-7
ASSLAPASGGTPYGEQF
>TRBV5-1
ASSLGYGTNYGYT
>TRBV5-1
ASSPGSSGGYQETQY
>TRBV24-1
ATSDQGLVHPDTQY
>TRBV12-3/TRBV12-4
ASRLNGQETQY
>TRBV5-4
ASNNGGLEGETQY
>TRBV12-5
ASGPGTSRETQY
>TRBV12-3/TRBV12-4
ASSLAGVKVAGGYT
>TRBV4-1
ASSQAGLRNQPQH
>TRBV23-1
ASSADREHQPQH
>TRBV12-3/TRBV12-4
ASSLFLGAEQY
>TRBV12-3/TRBV12-4
ASSLVRYEQY
>TRBV7-2
ASSLIQGGNQPQH
>TRBV27
ASSSTGPQGYGNIQY
>TRBV9
ASSGTSASETQY
>TRBV7-9
ASSPGSISIYGYT
>TRBV6-5
ASSYVGGQGFDSPLH
>TRBV3-1
ASSQATYNEQF
>TRBV4-1
ASSQDSPGLAGAETQY
>TRBV20-1
SAGLFGVSYNEQF
>TRBV5-4
ATEGVRAGTSLAFEQF
>TRBV9
ASSVDPRGTASYGYT
>TRBV7-2
ASSLSSGTGGWDEQF
>TRBV6-2/TRBV6-3
ASSAPWVGSYQPQH
>TRBV3-1
ASSQGEAGELF
>TRBV20-1
SAAPPSGQRTTGELF
>TRBV6-5
ASRASGGAF
>TRBV11-2
ASSSGTDRGAF
>TRBV5-6
ASSLDAGGTDTQY
>TRBV7-6
ASSSGLAETQY
>TRBV5-1
ASSEGGWDTQY
>TRBV11-2
ASSRNFAPLH
>TRBV5-1
ASSLERGLSYEQY
>TRBV12-3/TRBV12-4
ASSFGSGGGLETQY